This T cell receptor beta chain came from a study of OX40 agonist ivuxolimab in advanced cancers. Study context: Checkpoint inhibitors had been given previously to roughly 40% of patients. General observations from the study: In the 0.1 to 3.0 mg/kg range, CD4+ and CD8+ blood T cells had expanded clonally by week 6. Expanded peripheral T-cell antigen specificity went undetermined.

Autoimmune disease history or systemic immunosuppression excluded patients. On this clone: Its antigen is unknown.

This CDR3 is built from 13 residues. CDR1 is MGHRA and CDR2 is YSYEKL in the germline V gene. V gave up 3 bases and J gave up 7 bases, with 9 bases separating them. Some clones are missing from TCRdb's copy, which holds only in-frame ones; the method was immunoSEQ multiplex PCR. The table includes about 20,000 clones, over 80% detected once. Specimen: CD4+ or CD8+ T cells sorted from blood, collected in a trial of the OX40 agonist ivuxolimab. This chain joins TRBV4-1 and TRBJ2-2; possible D gene TRBD2, 5 bases. This clonotype was sampled from an adult with an advanced solid tumor such as melanoma, head and neck, liver or kidney cancer. CDR3 residues: CASSQDSGGELFF. As DNA, the CDR3 is TGCGCCAGCAGCCAGGACTCTGGCGGGGAGCTGTTTTTT.